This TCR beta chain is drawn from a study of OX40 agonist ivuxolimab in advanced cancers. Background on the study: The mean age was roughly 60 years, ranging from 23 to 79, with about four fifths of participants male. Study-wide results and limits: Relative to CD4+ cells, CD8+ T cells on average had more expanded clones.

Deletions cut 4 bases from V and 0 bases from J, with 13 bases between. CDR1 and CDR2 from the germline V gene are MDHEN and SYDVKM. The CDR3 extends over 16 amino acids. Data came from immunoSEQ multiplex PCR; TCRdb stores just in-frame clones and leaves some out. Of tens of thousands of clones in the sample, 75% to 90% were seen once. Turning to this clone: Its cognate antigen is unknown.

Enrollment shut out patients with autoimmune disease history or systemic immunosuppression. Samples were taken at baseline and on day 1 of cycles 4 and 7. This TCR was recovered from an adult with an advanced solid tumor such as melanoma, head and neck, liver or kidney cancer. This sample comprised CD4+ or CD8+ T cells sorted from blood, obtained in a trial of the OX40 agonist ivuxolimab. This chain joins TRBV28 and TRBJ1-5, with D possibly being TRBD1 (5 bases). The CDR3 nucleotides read TGTGCCAGCAGTTCCCCCCCTGGGGCTAGCAATCAGCCCCAGCATTTT. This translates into CASSSPPGASNQPQHF.